This T cell receptor (beta chain) was recorded in a study of shared clonotypes between healthy human individuals. Each donor was a Caucasian adult residing in Nashville, Tennessee. Whole-study results and caveats: Among donors, clonotype sharing was expected to be affected by sequencing depth. The authors sampled blood alone, and tissue repertoires likely differ. The donor pool, a small one, limited the genetic and exposure-history diversity represented.

About this clone: Its antigen is unknown.

Using immunoSEQ multiplex PCR, the repertoire was profiled, and TCRdb retains in-frame clones only, with some absent. Of approximately 470,000 clones listed, about 78% were seen once; the top ten hold around 12%. CDR3 length: 20 amino acids. The germline V and J ends were trimmed by 1 base and 0 bases, with 25 bases remaining between them. CDR1 is MGHRA, CDR2 YSYEKL, per germline. J is TRBJ2-7 and V is TRBV4-1, with D possibly being TRBD1 (5 bases). Sequencing was done on a sample of PBMCs. The receptor comes from a woman between 35 and 50 years old in good health. Some clones in this sample may be carry-over from other donors' samples. The CDR3 reads CASSQGQSALLPRHSYEQYF. Here the CDR3 DNA reads TGCGCCAGCAGCCAAGGACAGTCGGCCCTTCTGCCACGGCACTCCTACGAGCAGTACTTC.